The 29 T cell receptor beta chains below all came from one sample that was sequenced in a study of CD4 T cells in relation to SARS-CoV-2 and coronaviruses. No antigen has been assigned to these receptors. The assay was immunoSEQ multiplex PCR, and TCRdb's table has in-frame clones only and misses some. Of some 30,000 clones listed, about 70% are singletons. Before the COVID-19 pandemic, during about 2011-2019, CD4+ T cells were taken from unexposed donors. After about 11 days of culture, CD4+ T cells were isolated. The sequenced sample was CD4+ T cells from PBMCs, cultured in vitro. The origin of the receptors is a human donor in good health.

The CDR3 loop is CASSSTGAYSYEQYF. CDR3 sequence (DNA): TGTGCCAGCAGCTCGACAGGGGCTTACTCCTACGAGCAGTACTTC. The chain combines TRBV7-8 with TRBJ2-7, with 8 bases lining up with TRBD1. The CDR3 extends over 15 amino acids. Germline assignment: CDR1 SGHVS and CDR2 FQNEAQ. V was pared by 4 bases and J by 0 bases, with 5 bases of the junction left unmatched.

This clone was seen a single time. The chain's CDR3 is CASSLAVGAQFF. CDR3 in DNA: TGTGCCAGCAGCTTAGCCGTCGGGGCGCAGTTCTTC. The chain couples TRBV7-9 to TRBJ2-1; D may correspond to TRBD1 or TRBD2 (5 bases each). The CDR3 length is 12 residues. V was cut by 0 bases and J by 12 bases, with 9 bases left in between. Germline lookup yields CDR1 SEHNR and CDR2 FQNEAQ (reference sequence).

The chain joins TRBV6-6 to TRBJ1-5; D may be TRBD1 (6 bases). The germline CDR1 and CDR2 sequences are MNHNY and SVGAGI (reference sequence). The CDR3 covers 16 residues. V was pared by 4 bases and J by 6 bases, with 19 bases between. The DNA for the CDR3 is TGTGCCAGCAGTTCCTCGGGACAAATTGGACTTCAGCCCCAGCATTTT. It encodes CASSSSGQIGLQPQHF.

V usage is TRBV11-2 and J usage is TRBJ2-3, with D possibly matching TRBD2 (5 bases). Germline-derived CDR1 and CDR2 are SGHAT and FQNNGV. Trimming removed 1 base from V and 0 bases from J, with 11 bases in between. The CDR3 is 16 residues long. This chain's CDR3 is CASSLGTGMSTDTQYF. The CDR3 DNA follows: TGTGCCAGCAGCTTAGGGACCGGGATGAGCACAGATACGCAGTATTTT.

The chain is built from TRBV27 and TRBJ2-1, with D perhaps TRBD2 (6 bases). CDR3 length: 15 amino acids. The V end lost 6 bases, the J end lost 8 bases, and 20 bases lay between the germline ends. Germline-derived CDR1 and CDR2 are MNHEY and SMNVEV (reference sequence). The CDR3: CASRGMGIGEDEQFF. CDR3 sequence (DNA): TGTGCCAGCAGGGGGATGGGTATTGGGGAGGATGAGCAGTTCTTC.

The chain joins TRBV12-5 to TRBJ2-5; D might be TRBD1 or TRBD2, each matching 5 bases. V lost 4 bases, J lost 4 bases, and 13 bases lay in between. Germline-derived CDR1 and CDR2 are LGHNT and FRNRAP. CDR3 length: 14 amino acids. The CDR3 DNA reads TGTGCTAGTGGTTGGGGCGGGCAGCCAGAGACCCAGTACTTC. Its translation: CASGWGGQPETQYF.

This clone has just one count. The J gene is TRBJ2-6, the V gene TRBV2, with D possibly being TRBD2 (6 bases). Per the germline V gene, CDR1 is SNHLY and CDR2 is FYNNEI. This CDR3 spans 13 amino acids. V was shortened by 7 bases and J by 4 bases, with 8 bases between the two germline ends. The DNA for the CDR3 is TGTGCCAGCACGGGAGACGGGGCCAACGTCCTGACTTTC. Protein: CASTGDGANVLTF.

The rearrangement uses TRBV9 and TRBJ2-7; D perhaps matches TRBD1 (5 bases). CDR1 and CDR2 (germline): SGDLS, YYNGEE. The V end lost 0 bases, the J end lost 2 bases, and 15 bases lay between the germline ends. The CDR3 contains 16 residues. The CDR3 protein is CASSVDPDSRAYEQYF. CDR3 bases: TGTGCCAGCAGCGTAGACCCCGACAGCCGGGCCTACGAGCAGTACTTC.

This clone was seen a few times. The CDR3 DNA follows: TGTGCCATCAGGACGAGCCACTCTGGAAACACCATATATTTT. The encoded protein is CAIRTSHSGNTIYF. This chain links TRBV10-3 with TRBJ1-3; D gene uncertain. With 6 bases removed from V and 0 bases from J, the gap between germline ends came to 9 bases. There are 14 residues in the CDR3. Germline V gene lookup returns CDR1 ENHRY and CDR2 SYGVKD.

This chain links TRBV23-1 with TRBJ2-7, with D possibly being TRBD1 (5 bases). TRBV23-1 falls under the ORF class, with uncertain function. This CDR3 region has 12 residues. Trimming left V 5 bases short and J 6 bases short, with 11 bases between. In DNA, the CDR3 is TGCGCCAGCAGTTTCAGGGTCGGCGAGCAGTACTTC. Its protein is CASSFRVGEQYF.

This clone was picked up a small number of times. The chain employs TRBV7-9 and TRBJ1-4; no reliable D call. V lost 1 base to trimming and J lost 3 bases, with 9 bases between them. This CDR3 comprises 15 residues. CDR1 is SEHNR, CDR2 FQNEAQ, per germline (reference sequence). CDR3 bases: TGTGCCAGCAGCTTAGTAGTCGGAGCTAATGAAAAACTGTTTTTT. Amino acids: CASSLVVGANEKLFF.

The CDR3 is CASSPPDIGFTGELFF. In DNA, the CDR3 is TGTGCCAGCTCACCACCAGACATCGGATTCACCGGGGAGCTGTTTTTT. The chain joins TRBV18 to TRBJ2-2; D is unresolved. Germline V gene data show CDR1 as KGHSH and CDR2 as LQKENI. The CDR3 is 16 residues long. Trimming shortened V by 0 bases and J by 4 bases, and 12 bases separated the two germline ends.

The chain employs TRBV27 and TRBJ2-2, with D unresolved. Germline V gives CDR1 MNHEY, CDR2 SMNVEV (reference sequence). The CDR3 totals 13 residues. Trimming pared 4 bases from V and 2 bases from J, leaving 5 bases between. The DNA of the CDR3 is TGTGCCAGCAGTTCCCTTAACACCGGGGAGCTGTTTTTT. Its protein is CASSSLNTGELFF.

The rearrangement links TRBV6-5 to TRBJ1-2, with D possibly being TRBD1 (5 bases). With 0 bases removed from V and 7 bases from J, the gap between germline ends came to 6 bases. Germline CDR1 and CDR2: MNHEY and SVGAGI. The CDR3 is made up of 12 amino acids. The CDR3 is CASSYSQGGYTF. The CDR3 nucleotides are TGTGCCAGCAGTTACTCGCAGGGTGGCTACACCTTC.

The rearrangement joins TRBV21-1 to TRBJ2-7; TRBD2 reflects the table's D call only, with no check against the DNA. TRBV21-1 is given as a pseudogene. CDR3 length: 14 residues. The CDR3 here is CASSPSGEPYEQYF. The CDR3 DNA reads as TGTGCCAGCAGCCCTAGCGGCGAGCCCTACGAGCAGTACTTC.

The J gene is TRBJ2-5, the V gene TRBV4-3, with TRBD2 matching over 9 bases. There are 16 residues in the CDR3. The V gene end was trimmed by 1 base and the J gene end by 5 bases; junction bases not matched to a gene: 8. The germline CDR1 and CDR2 sequences are LGHNA and YSLEER. The CDR3 protein is CASSQGAAGGRETQYF. The CDR3, as DNA: TGCGCCAGCAGCCAAGGGGCAGCGGGAGGCCGGGAGACCCAGTACTTC.

The chain employs TRBV5-4 and TRBJ2-7; D unresolved. Looked up from germline, CDR1 is SGHNT and CDR2 is YYREEE (reference sequence). The CDR3 extends over 13 amino acids. The V gene lost 4 bases and the J gene lost 9 bases, with 17 bases spanning the gap. The CDR3 is CASSPGHDVGQYF. The CDR3 DNA is TGTGCCAGCAGCCCTGGCCACGATGTCGGGCAGTACTTC.

The chain joins TRBV7-2 to TRBJ2-5, with 11 bases aligning to TRBD1. The length of the CDR3 is 14 residues. With 4 bases clipped from V and 7 bases from J, the junction kept 5 bases outside the gene matches. Germline CDR1 SGHTA, CDR2 FQGNSA. In DNA, the CDR3 is TGTGCCAGCAGCTCTTCCGGGACAGGGGGGACCCAGTACTTC. Amino acid sequence: CASSSSGTGGTQYF.

The genes are TRBV11-2 and TRBJ2-7; TRBD2 agrees at 13 bases. In germline, CDR1 is SGHAT, CDR2 FQNNGV. The CDR3 contains 14 residues. V shed 1 base and J 7 bases; nucleotides not matched to a gene: 1. CDR3 protein: CASSLGLAGGEQYF. The DNA for the CDR3 is TGTGCCAGCAGCTTAGGACTAGCGGGAGGTGAGCAGTACTTC.

The chain joins TRBV5-4 to TRBJ2-7, with D possibly matching TRBD1 (6 bases). The CDR3 has 15 residues. Per the germline V gene, CDR1 is SGHNT and CDR2 is YYREEE (reference sequence). V shed 1 base and J shed 1 base, with 12 bases lying between them. This chain's CDR3 is CASSLPGQGSYEQYF. As DNA, the CDR3 is TGTGCCAGCAGCTTGCCGGGGCAGGGGTCCTACGAGCAGTACTTC.

Turning to this clone: Other DNA sequences in this specimen translate into the identical CDR3. This sequence joins TRBV20-1 and TRBJ1-1; a possible D gene is TRBD1 (5 bases). The CDR3 is 11 residues long. CDR1 is DFQATT, CDR2 SNEGSKA, per germline (reference sequence). V shed 6 bases and J shed 6 bases, with 11 bases lying between them. CDR3 in DNA: TGCAGTGCCCCGCAGGGAGCTGAAGCTTTCTTT. Translating gives CSAPQGAEAFF.

The gene calls are TRBV28 and TRBJ2-7; 8 bases line up with TRBD2. The CDR3 totals 16 residues. From germline, CDR1 is MDHEN and CDR2 SYDVKM. With V trimmed by 3 bases and J by 2 bases, 9 bases remained unmatched. The CDR3 DNA is TGTGCCAGCAGTTTTTCGCTAGCGGGCCTCACCTACGAGCAGTACTTC. Its protein is CASSFSLAGLTYEQYF.

This clone was detected only once. The chain recombines TRBV12-3 or TRBV12-4 with TRBJ1-3; no reliable D call. V gave up 6 bases and J gave up 2 bases, with 8 bases separating them. The CDR3 extends over 13 amino acids. The CDR3 DNA reads TGTGCCAGCAGATCCCTTGCTGGAAACACCATATATTTT. It translates to CASRSLAGNTIYF.

J is TRBJ2-1 and V is TRBV18; 7 nucleotides align to TRBD1. After removal of 2 bases from V and 6 bases from J, the junction contained 7 bases not matched to a gene. CDR3 length: 15 amino acids. CDR1 KGHSH and CDR2 LQKENI come from the germline V gene. The CDR3 spells CASSPGEGAVNEQFF. The CDR3 DNA follows: TGTGCCAGCTCACCAGGAGAGGGGGCGGTCAATGAGCAGTTCTTC.

The J gene is TRBJ2-3, the V gene TRBV9, with 7 bases matching TRBD2. Losses at the gene ends were 0 bases for V and 5 bases for J; bases not matched to a gene: 9. The CDR3 contains 16 residues. CDR1 and CDR2 (germline): SGDLS, YYNGEE. The CDR3 spells CASSVGTSVEIDTQYF. The CDR3 bases are TGTGCCAGCAGCGTAGGGACTAGTGTTGAGATAGATACGCAGTATTTT.

This clone was seen only once. The chain recombines TRBV7-2 with TRBJ2-7, with D tentatively TRBD2 (6 bases). Germline V gene lookup returns CDR1 SGHTA and CDR2 FQGNSA. The CDR3 consists of 16 residues. V was pared by 8 bases and J by 2 bases, with 22 bases between. CDR3 sequence (DNA): TGTGCCAGCTCCCAAAGAACGCTAGCGAAAACCTACGAGCAGTACTTC. Protein: CASSQRTLAKTYEQYF.

V and J are TRBV9 and TRBJ2-5; 7 nucleotides align to TRBD2. The germline CDR1 and CDR2 sequences are SGDLS and YYNGEE. This CDR3 contains 15 residues. V lost 0 bases, J lost 5 bases, and 7 bases stayed unmatched. The chain's CDR3 is CASSVVGGSGETQYF. The CDR3 region has the DNA TGTGCCAGCAGCGTAGTGGGAGGGAGTGGTGAGACCCAGTACTTC.

The chain uses TRBV4-2 and TRBJ2-7; 10 positions match TRBD1. The ends lost 0 bases at V and 7 bases at J; junction bases unmatched: 9. Germline CDR1 is LGHNA and CDR2 is YNFKEQ. The CDR3 sequence is 16 residues long. The CDR3 DNA sequence: TGTGCCAGCAGCCAAGATTTAGGGACAGGGGTTGGTGAGCAGTACTTC. Protein product: CASSQDLGTGVGEQYF.

The sample holds one count of this clone. This chain links TRBV5-1 with TRBJ2-6, with 13 bases fitting TRBD2. After removal of 3 bases from V and 0 bases from J, the junction contained 12 bases not matched to a gene. This CDR3 is 21 amino acids long. Germline V lookup: CDR1 SGHRS, CDR2 YFSETQ. This chain's CDR3 is CASSSLRRTSGRASGANVLTF. The DNA of the CDR3 is TGCGCCAGCAGCTCCCTCCGTAGGACTAGCGGGAGAGCCTCTGGGGCCAACGTCCTGACTTTC.